Sequencing of this T cell receptor beta chain was carried out in a study of CD8+ T cells in alopecia areata. Study-level points and caveats: Lesional scalp displayed greater clonality than normal scalp, most notably in alopecia totalis/universalis. Sharing of TCR sequences between patients (possibly for HLA-related reasons) was less clear than in mice.

CDR1 and CDR2 (germline): SGHRS, YFSETQ. The CDR3 runs 16 residues. V was shortened by 0 bases and J by 2 bases, with 13 bases between the two germline ends. Following RNA extraction, reverse transcription yielded cDNA that acted as the sequencing template. Only in-frame clones appear in the TCRdb table, and some are missing; sequencing was by immunoSEQ multiplex PCR. The repertoire holds 200,000 or so clones, with about 61% as singletons. Cell sorting was applied to PBMCs, and CD4+ and CD8+ T cells were collected. As to this clone: Its antigen is currently unknown.

Sequenced: CD8+ T cells sorted from blood. This clonotype originated in a human donor in good health. The chain links TRBV5-1 to TRBJ2-3, with D unresolved. CDR3 amino acids: CASSLDAPGDTDTQYF. The CDR3, as DNA: TGCGCCAGCAGCTTGGACGCGCCGGGTGACACAGATACGCAGTATTTT.